Included here is one TCR beta chain sequence, with context. Its matching antigen is unknown. This CDR3 region has 13 residues. Germline-derived CDR1 and CDR2 are SQVTM and ANQGSEA. Trimming took off 3 bases at V and 3 bases at J, with 10 bases between the two ends. The sample comes from a study of breast tumors, draining lymph nodes, adjacent tissues. Study-level points and caveats: Compared with lymph nodes, tumors were less diverse; compared with nontumor tissue, more. That most tumor T cells come from lymph nodes remained unproven. Luminal-like breast cancer showed significantly higher tumor–nontumor repertoire similarity than basal-like.

TCRdb called the multiplex PCR reads again in MiXCR, with one record for every CDR3 protein. The sample has more than 50,000 distinct CDR3 sequences; approximately 54% are singletons. The sample comprised breast tumor tissue. The J gene is TRBJ2-3, the V gene TRBV29-1, with a possible D match to TRBD2 (6 bases). This clonotype was obtained from a female donor with breast cancer. Some clones in this sample may be carry-over from other donors' samples. The CDR3 nucleotides read TGCAGCGTTGATGCGCGGGGAACAGATACGCAGTATTTT. This translates into CSVDARGTDTQYF.